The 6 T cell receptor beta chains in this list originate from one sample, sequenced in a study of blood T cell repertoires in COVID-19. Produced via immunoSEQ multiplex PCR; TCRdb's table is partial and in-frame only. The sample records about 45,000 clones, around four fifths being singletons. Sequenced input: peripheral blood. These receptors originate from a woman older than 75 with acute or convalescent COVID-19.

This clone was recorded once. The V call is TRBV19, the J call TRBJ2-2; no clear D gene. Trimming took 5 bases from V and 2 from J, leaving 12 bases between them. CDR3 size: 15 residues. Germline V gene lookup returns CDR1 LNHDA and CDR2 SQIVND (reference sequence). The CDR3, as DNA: TGTGCCAGTAGTCTTCACAGTACTAACACCGGGGAGCTGTTTTTT. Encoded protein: CASSLHSTNTGELFF.

CDR3 amino acids: CASSTRRQGGTEAFF. The CDR3 DNA reads as TGTGCCAGCAGCACGCGAAGACAGGGGGGCACTGAAGCTTTCTTT. V and J are TRBV5-6 and TRBJ1-1; 9 nucleotides match TRBD1. Germline V gene data show CDR1 as SGHDT and CDR2 as YYEEEE. Trimming cost V 4 bases and J 4 bases; bases outside gene matches: 8. CDR3 length equals 15 residues. Looking up the rest from reference TRBV5-6 and TRBJ1-1 gives the full variable domain: DAGVTQSPTHLIKTRGQQVTLRCSPKSGHDTVSWYQQALGQGPQFIFQYYEEEERQRGNFPDRFSGHQFPNYSSELNVNALLLGDSALYLCASSTRRQGGTEAFFGQGTRLTVV.

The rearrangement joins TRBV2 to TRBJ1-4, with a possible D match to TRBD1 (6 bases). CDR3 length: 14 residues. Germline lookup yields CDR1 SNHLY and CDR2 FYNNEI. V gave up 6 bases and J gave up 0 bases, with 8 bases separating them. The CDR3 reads CASRTGPTNEKLFF. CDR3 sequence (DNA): TGTGCCAGCAGAACAGGGCCAACTAATGAAAAACTGTTTTTT.

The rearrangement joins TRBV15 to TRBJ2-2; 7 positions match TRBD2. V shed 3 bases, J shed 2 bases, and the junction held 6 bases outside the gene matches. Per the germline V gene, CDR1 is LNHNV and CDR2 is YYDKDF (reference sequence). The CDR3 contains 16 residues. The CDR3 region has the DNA TGTGCCACCAGCAGGGGCTCGGGAGGTAACACCGGGGAGCTGTTTTTT. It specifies CATSRGSGGNTGELFF.

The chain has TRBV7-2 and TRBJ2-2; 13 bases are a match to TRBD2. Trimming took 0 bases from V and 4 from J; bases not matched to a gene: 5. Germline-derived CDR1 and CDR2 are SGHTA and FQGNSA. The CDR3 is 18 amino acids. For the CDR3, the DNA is TGTGCCAGCAGCTTAGCGAGACTAGCGGGGGGCCTCACCGGGGAGCTGTTTTTT. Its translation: CASSLARLAGGLTGELFF.

The CDR3 DNA reads TGTGCCAGTACCGATCCCGGGAGAACCGGGGAGCTGTTTTTT. It encodes CASTDPGRTGELFF. V usage is TRBV19 and J usage is TRBJ2-2; D perhaps matches TRBD2 (6 bases). With 7 bases removed from V and 5 bases from J, the gap between germline ends came to 14 bases. The V gene's germline CDR1 is LNHDA and CDR2 SQIVND (reference sequence). The CDR3 is 14 residues long.